This T cell receptor beta chain appears in the sequencing data of a study of radiation and T cells in renal cell carcinoma. A few counts support this clone. This CDR3 is also generated by other DNA sequences in the sample. Sequencing used immunoSEQ multiplex PCR; TCRdb keeps in-frame clones, though not all of them. The table records around 18,000 clones, under 70% of them present only once. Treatment defined: treatment-naive control, cytoreductive nephrectomy. Deletions cut 2 bases from V and 1 base from J, with 8 bases between. CDR1 and CDR2 (germline): KGHSH, LQKENI. This CDR3 has 14 amino acids. The specimen comprised tumor tissue, sampled from a patient whose treatment was nephrectomy without radiotherapy. The J gene is TRBJ1-1, the V gene TRBV18, with D hard to call. The TCR originated in a man in his forties or fifties with renal cell carcinoma. CDR3 loop: CASSPVARNTEAFF. CDR3 sequence (DNA): TGTGCCAGCTCACCAGTGGCCAGGAACACTGAAGCTTTCTTT.